The 5 T cell receptor beta chains reported below all come from one sample, sequenced in a study of T cell responses to AZD1222 COVID-19 vaccine. Profiled with immunoSEQ multiplex PCR; TCRdb holds only in-frame clones, not every one. Found here are 150,000 to 200,000 clones, approximately 94% of them singletons; the top ten hold 5.1%. Specimen: peripheral blood, collected 28 days after the second AZD1222 dose. These receptors all stem from an adult who received the AZD1222 COVID-19 vaccine.

V and J are TRBV19 and TRBJ1-2; 7 bases map to TRBD1. J gave up 7 bases and V 5 bases, and 13 bases lay outside the gene matches. This CDR3 has 15 residues. The V gene's germline CDR1 is LNHDA and CDR2 SQIVND (reference sequence). Here the CDR3 reads CASSVFIQGIGGYTF. In DNA form, the CDR3 reads TGTGCCAGTAGTGTTTTCATACAGGGGATTGGTGGCTACACCTTC.

The chain is built from TRBV5-1 and TRBJ1-2; TRBD1 matches 10 bases. CDR1 is SGHRS and CDR2 is YFSETQ in the germline V gene. Trimming removed 3 bases from V and 4 bases from J; junction bases left unmatched: 6. The CDR3 has 15 amino acids. CDR3 region: CASSWGTGAGYGYTF. The CDR3 DNA reads as TGCGCCAGCAGCTGGGGGACAGGGGCGGGCTATGGCTACACCTTC.

In its sample, this clone was seen a few times. V usage is TRBV18 and J usage is TRBJ2-1; TRBD1 matches at 10 bases. Looked up from germline, CDR1 is KGHSH and CDR2 is LQKENI. The CDR3 contains 16 residues. J lost 5 bases, V lost 3 bases, and 7 bases had no gene match. The CDR3 loop reads CASSPKTGGRNNEQFF. Written as DNA, the CDR3 is TGTGCCAGCTCACCCAAGACAGGGGGCCGGAACAATGAGCAGTTCTTC.

The chain uses TRBV5-1 and TRBJ2-6, with TRBD1 matching 8 bases. Losses at the gene ends were 4 bases for V and 4 bases for J; bases not matched to a gene: 7. CDR1 is SGHRS and CDR2 is YFSETQ in the germline V gene. The CDR3 spans 16 residues. Written as DNA, the CDR3 is TGCGCCAGCAGCCTGTGGACAGGGAGCGGGGCCAACGTCCTGACTTTC. It encodes CASSLWTGSGANVLTF.

The CDR3 nucleotides read TGTGCCAGCAGCCGGTCTGCCTATGGCTACACCTTC. It specifies CASSRSAYGYTF. The chain is built from TRBV3-1 (or the pseudogene TRBV3-2) and TRBJ1-2; D is uncertain. The germline CDR1 and CDR2 sequences are LGHDT and YNNKEL (reference sequence). This CDR3 has 12 amino acids. Trimming took 4 bases from V and 4 from J, leaving 7 bases between them.